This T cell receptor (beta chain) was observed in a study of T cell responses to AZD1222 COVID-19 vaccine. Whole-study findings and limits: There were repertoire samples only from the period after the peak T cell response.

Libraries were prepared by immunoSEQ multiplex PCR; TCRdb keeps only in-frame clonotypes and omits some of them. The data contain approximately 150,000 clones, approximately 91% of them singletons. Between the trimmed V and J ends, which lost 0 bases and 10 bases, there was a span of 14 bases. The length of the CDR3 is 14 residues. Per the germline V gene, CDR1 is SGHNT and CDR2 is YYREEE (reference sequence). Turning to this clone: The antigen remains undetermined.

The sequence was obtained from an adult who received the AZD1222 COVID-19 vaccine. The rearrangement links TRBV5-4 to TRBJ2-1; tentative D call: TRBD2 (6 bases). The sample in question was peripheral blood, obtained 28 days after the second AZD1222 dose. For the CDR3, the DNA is TGTGCCAGCAGCTTGGTGGAGGGATTCGGGGAGCAGTTCTTC. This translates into CASSLVEGFGEQFF.